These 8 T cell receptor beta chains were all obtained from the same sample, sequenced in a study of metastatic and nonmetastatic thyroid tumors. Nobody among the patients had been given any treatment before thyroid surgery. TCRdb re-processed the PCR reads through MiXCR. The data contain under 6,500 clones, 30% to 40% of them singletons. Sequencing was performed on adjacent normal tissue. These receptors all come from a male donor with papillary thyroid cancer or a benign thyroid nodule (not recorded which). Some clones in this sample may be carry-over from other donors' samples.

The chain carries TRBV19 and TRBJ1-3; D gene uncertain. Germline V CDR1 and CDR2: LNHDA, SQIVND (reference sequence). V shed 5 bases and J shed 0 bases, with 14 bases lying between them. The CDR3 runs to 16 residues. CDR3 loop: CASSSEPLISGNTIYF. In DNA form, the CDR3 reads TGTGCCAGTAGTTCCGAACCTCTTATCTCTGGAAACACCATATATTTT.

CDR3 sequence reads: CASSSYNEQFF. Written as DNA, the CDR3 is TGTGCCAGCAGCTCTTACAATGAGCAGTTCTTC. The chain joins TRBV5-8 to TRBJ2-1, with D hard to call. Trimming left V 3 bases short and J 4 bases short, with 2 bases between. The CDR3 length is 11 residues. Germline-derived CDR1 and CDR2 are SGHTS and YDEGEE.

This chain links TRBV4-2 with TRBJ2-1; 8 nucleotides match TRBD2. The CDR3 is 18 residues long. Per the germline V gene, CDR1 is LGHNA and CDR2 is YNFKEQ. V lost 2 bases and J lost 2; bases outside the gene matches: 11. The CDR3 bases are TGTGCCAGCAGCCAACGGGCGGGGGGAATTTATACCTACAATGAGCAGTTCTTC. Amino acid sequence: CASSQRAGGIYTYNEQFF.

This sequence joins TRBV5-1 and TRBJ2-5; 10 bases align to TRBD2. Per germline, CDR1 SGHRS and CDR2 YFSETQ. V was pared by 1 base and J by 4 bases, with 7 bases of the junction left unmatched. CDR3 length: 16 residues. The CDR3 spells CASSLLKREGRETQYF. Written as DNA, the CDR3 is TGCGCCAGCAGCTTGTTAAAGCGGGAGGGCCGAGAGACCCAGTACTTC.

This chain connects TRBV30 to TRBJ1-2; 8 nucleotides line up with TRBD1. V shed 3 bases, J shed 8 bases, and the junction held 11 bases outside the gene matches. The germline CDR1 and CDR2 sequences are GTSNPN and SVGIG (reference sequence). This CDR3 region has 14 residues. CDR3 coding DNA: TGTGCCTGGAGATCCGACAGGGGATGGGGCGGCTACACCTTC. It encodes CAWRSDRGWGGYTF.

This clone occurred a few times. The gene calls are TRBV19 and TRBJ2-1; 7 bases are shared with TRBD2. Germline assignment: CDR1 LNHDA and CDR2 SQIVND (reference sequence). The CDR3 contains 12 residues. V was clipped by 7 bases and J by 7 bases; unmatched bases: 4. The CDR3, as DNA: TGTGCCAGTAAGGGAGGGGAAAATGAGCAGTTCTTC. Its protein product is CASKGGENEQFF.

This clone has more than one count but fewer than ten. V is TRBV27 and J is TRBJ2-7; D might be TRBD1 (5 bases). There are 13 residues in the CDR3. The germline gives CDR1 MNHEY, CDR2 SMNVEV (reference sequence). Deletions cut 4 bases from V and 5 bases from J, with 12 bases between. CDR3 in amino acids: CASSSSGFHEQYF. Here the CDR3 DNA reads TGTGCCAGCAGTTCTTCAGGGTTCCACGAGCAGTACTTC.

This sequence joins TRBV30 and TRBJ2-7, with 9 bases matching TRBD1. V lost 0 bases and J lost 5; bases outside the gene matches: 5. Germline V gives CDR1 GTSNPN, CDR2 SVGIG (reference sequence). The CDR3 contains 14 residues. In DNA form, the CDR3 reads TGTGCCTGGAGTGTTCGGGACAGGGTCAACGAGCAGTACTTC. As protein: CAWSVRDRVNEQYF.